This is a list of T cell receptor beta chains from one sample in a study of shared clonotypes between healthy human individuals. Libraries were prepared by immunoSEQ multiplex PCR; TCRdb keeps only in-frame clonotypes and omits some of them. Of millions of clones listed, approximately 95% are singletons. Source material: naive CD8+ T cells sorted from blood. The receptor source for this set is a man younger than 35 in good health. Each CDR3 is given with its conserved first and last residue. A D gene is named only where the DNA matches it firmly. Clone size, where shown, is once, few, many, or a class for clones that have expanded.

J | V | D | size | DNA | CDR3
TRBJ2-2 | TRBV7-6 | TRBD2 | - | TGTGCCAGCAGCTTAGAAAGCGGGGTCACCGGGGAGCTGTTTTTT | CASSLESGVTGELFF
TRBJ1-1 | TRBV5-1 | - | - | TGCGCCAGCAGCTTGAGAGAAATGAACACTGAAGCTTTCTTT | CASSLREMNTEAFF
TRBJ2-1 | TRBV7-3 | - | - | TGTGCCAGCAGCTCCCGACTAGATTACAATGAGCAGTTCTTC | CASSSRLDYNEQFF
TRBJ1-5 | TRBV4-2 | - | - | TGTGCCAGCAGCCAACACTACTCCGGGACTAGCAATCAGCCCCAGCATTTT | CASSQHYSGTSNQPQHF
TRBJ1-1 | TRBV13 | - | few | TGTGCCAGCAGCTTAGAGGTTCAGGGCACTGAAGCTTTCTTT | CASSLEVQGTEAFF
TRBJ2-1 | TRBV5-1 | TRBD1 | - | TGCGCCAGCAGCTTAGCCGGGACAGGGGCCAATGAGCAGTTCTTC | CASSLAGTGANEQFF
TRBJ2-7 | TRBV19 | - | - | TGTGCCAGTAGTATAGCTACAGCGGACTACGAGCAGTACTTC | CASSIATADYEQYF
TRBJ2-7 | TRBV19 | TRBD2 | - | TGTGCCAGTAGTGTAGCGGGAGGGATCTACGAGCAGTACTTC | CASSVAGGIYEQYF
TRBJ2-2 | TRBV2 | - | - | TGTGCCAGCAGTCCGCCCAACACCGGGGAGCTGTTTTTT | CASSPPNTGELFF
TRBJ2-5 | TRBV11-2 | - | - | TGTGCCAGCAGCTTAGGGTACGACCCACAAGAGACCCAGTACTTC | CASSLGYDPQETQYF
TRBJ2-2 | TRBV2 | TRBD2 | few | TGTGCCAGCAGTGATCAAAAGCCGCGACTAGCAAGTACCGGGGAGCTGTTTTTT | CASSDQKPRLASTGELFF
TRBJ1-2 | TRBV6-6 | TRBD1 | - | TGTGCCAGCAGTCCGGGACAGGGAAGCTATGGCTACACCTTC | CASSPGQGSYGYTF
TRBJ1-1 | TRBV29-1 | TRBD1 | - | TGCAGCGCCCAGGGGGAAACTGAAGCTTTCTTT | CSAQGETEAFF
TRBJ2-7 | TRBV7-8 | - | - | TGTGCCAGCAGCTCCTGGGTCTCCTACGAGCAGTACTTC | CASSSWVSYEQYF
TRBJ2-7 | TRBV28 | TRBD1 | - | TGTGCCAGCAGTTTGACAGGGGAGTCCTACGAGCAGTACTTC | CASSLTGESYEQYF
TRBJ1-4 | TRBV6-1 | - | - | TGTGCCAGCAGTGACGGTCCGGGACCGACGAATGAAAAACTGTTTTTT | CASSDGPGPTNEKLFF
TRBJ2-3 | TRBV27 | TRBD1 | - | TGTGCCAGCAGTTTATCGGGACAGGGATCAGATACGCAGTATTTT | CASSLSGQGSDTQYF
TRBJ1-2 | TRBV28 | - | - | TGTGCCAGCAGTTTAGTTTCATCGGCGCTTGGCTACACCTTC | CASSLVSSALGYTF
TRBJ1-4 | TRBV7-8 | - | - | TGTGCCAGCAGCTTATACAATTCCGATGAAAAACTGTTTTTT | CASSLYNSDEKLFF
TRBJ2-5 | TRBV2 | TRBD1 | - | TGTGCCAGCAGTGAAGTCATAGGAACCGAAGAGACAGGGGAAGAGACCCAGTACTTC | CASSEVIGTEETGEETQYF
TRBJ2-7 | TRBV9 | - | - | TGTGCCAGCAGCGGAGACAGTTTCTACGAGCAGTACTTC | CASSGDSFYEQYF
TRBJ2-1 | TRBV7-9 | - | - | TGTGCCAGCAGCTTCCAGGGCACGGAGCAGTTCTTC | CASSFQGTEQFF
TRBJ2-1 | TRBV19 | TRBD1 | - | TGTGCCAGCAGACAGGGTGCGTCCTACAATGAGCAGTTCTTC | CASRQGASYNEQFF
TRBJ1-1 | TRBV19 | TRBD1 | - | TGTGCCAGTAGTATACAAGGACAGGGATGGGGAAACACTGAAGCTTTCTTT | CASSIQGQGWGNTEAFF
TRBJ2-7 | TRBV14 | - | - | TGTGCCAGCAGGCGAGGTGGTACAGGGTTGTCCGAGCAGTACTTC | CASRRGGTGLSEQYF
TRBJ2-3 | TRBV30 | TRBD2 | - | TGTGCCTGGAGTTTAACGGGGGGGCCCGCAGATACGCAGTATTTT | CAWSLTGGPADTQYF
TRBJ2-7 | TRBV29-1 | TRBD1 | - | TGCAGCGTGGGATACCGGGACAGCTCCTACGAGCAGTACTTC | CSVGYRDSSYEQYF
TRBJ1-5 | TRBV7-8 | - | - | TGTGCCAGCAGCTTGGAGATGGCTAGCAATCAGCCCCAGCATTTT | CASSLEMASNQPQHF
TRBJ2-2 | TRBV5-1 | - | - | TGCGCCAGCAGCTTCGGCCAAGGGGCTGGGGAGCTGTTTTTT | CASSFGQGAGELFF
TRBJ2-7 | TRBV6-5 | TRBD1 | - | TGTGCCAGCAGTGAAAGGGACAGTTACGAGCGGTACTTC | CASSERDSYERYF
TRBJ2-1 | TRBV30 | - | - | TGTGCCTGGAGTGGGGGGCGAGAGCAGTTCTTC | CAWSGGREQFF
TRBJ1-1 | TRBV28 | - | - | TGTGCCAGCACTCTGGGGGGCACTGAAGCTTTCTTT | CASTLGGTEAFF
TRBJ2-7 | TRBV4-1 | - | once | TGCGCCAGCAGCCAAGATACGGCCTACGAGCAGTACTTC | CASSQDTAYEQYF
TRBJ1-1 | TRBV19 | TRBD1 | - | TGTGCCAGTAGTACCCGGGACAGTTGGAACACTGAAGCTTTCTTT | CASSTRDSWNTEAFF
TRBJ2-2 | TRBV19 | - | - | TGTGCCAGTAACCAAGACAGGGAGGGCACCGGGGAGCTGTTTTTT | CASNQDREGTGELFF
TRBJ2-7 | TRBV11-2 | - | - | TGTGCCAGCAGCTGGAGTCGAGGGCAAGTTTACGAGCAGTACTTC | CASSWSRGQVYEQYF
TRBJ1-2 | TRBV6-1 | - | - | TGTGCCAGCAGTGACGGACAGAACACTAACTATGGCTACACCTTC | CASSDGQNTNYGYTF
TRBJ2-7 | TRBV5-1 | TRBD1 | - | TGCGCCAGCAGCTACGGGACAGGGGAAGAGCAGTACTTC | CASSYGTGEEQYF
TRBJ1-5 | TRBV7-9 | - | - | TGTGCCAGCGCAGCACCTCGACTTTATAGCAATCAGCCCCAGCATTTT | CASAAPRLYSNQPQHF
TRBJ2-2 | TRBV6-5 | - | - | TGTGCCAGCACCAGTACCGGGGAGCTGTTTTTT | CASTSTGELFF
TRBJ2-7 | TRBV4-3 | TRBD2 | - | TGCGCCAGCAGCCAAGATCTGGCGGGAGCATTGAGTTACGAGCAGTACTTC | CASSQDLAGALSYEQYF
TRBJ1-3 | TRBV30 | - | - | TGTGCCTGGAGTACAGGGAGCTCTGGAAACACCATATATTTT | CAWSTGSSGNTIYF
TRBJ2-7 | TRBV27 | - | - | TGTGCCAGCAGTTTATCGGCGTCCTACGAGCAGTACTTC | CASSLSASYEQYF
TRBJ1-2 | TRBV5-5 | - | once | TGTGCCAGCAGCCCTGCGCGGGAGCCGTATGGCTACACCTTC | CASSPAREPYGYTF
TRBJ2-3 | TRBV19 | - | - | TGTGCCAGTAGTATTGGGAGAGATACGCAGTATTTT | CASSIGRDTQYF
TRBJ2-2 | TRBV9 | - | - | TGTGCCAGCAGCGTGGGGTTCACCGGGGAGCTGTTTTTT | CASSVGFTGELFF
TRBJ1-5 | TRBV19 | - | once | TGTGCCAGTAGTATAGAGGTGCCCTGGTCGAACCAGTATCAGCCCCAGCATTTT | CASSIEVPWSNQYQPQHF
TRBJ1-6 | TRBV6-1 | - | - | TGTGCCAGCAGTGAATTTTTGGGAGGGGACGCCGATTCACCCCTCCACTTT | CASSEFLGGDADSPLHF
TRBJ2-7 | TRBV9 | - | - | TGTGCCAGCAGCGTAGGGGAACACCCCTACGAGCAGTACTTC | CASSVGEHPYEQYF
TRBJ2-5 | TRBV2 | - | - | TGTGCCAGCAGTGACAGGGGCTGGTTAGAGACCCAGTACTTC | CASSDRGWLETQYF
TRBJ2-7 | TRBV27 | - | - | TGTGCCAGCAGTTTAAATCCCCTAGGTTCCTACGAGCAGTACTTC | CASSLNPLGSYEQYF
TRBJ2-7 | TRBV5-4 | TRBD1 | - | TGTGCCAGCAGCTGGGACAGTTCCTACGAGCAGTACTTC | CASSWDSSYEQYF